Listed here are 20 T cell receptor beta chains from one sample, sequenced in a study of blood T cells in healthy people across ages. Then a second PCR, running about 6 to 11 cycles, was carried out with a sample-barcoded 5' primer and a J-beta primer mix. TCRdb ran MiXCR on the 5' RACE reads and lists one entry per CDR3 protein. The table includes around 940,000 distinct CDR3 sequences, roughly 51% detected once. The specimen sequenced was blood. These receptors all come from a woman aged 60-70 years in good health.

This clonotype has just a few counts. CDR3 loop: CSARDMGSSYEQYF. The CDR3 DNA reads as TGCAGTGCTAGAGATATGGGGAGCTCCTACGAGCAGTACTTC. The V and J genes are TRBV20-1 and TRBJ2-7, with D perhaps matching TRBD2 (5 bases). The germline V gene has CDR1 DFQATT and CDR2 SNEGSKA (reference sequence). This CDR3 has 14 residues. V was cut by 0 bases and J by 0 bases, with 9 bases left in between.

The chain has TRBV20-1 and TRBJ2-4, with 8 bases identical to TRBD1. The DNA end favors TRBJ2-7, so the J call may be wrong. The CDR3 is made up of 12 amino acids. Germline V gives CDR1 DFQATT, CDR2 SNEGSKA (reference sequence). The CDR3 sequence is CSAGQGGGEQYF. CDR3 DNA sequence: TGCAGTGCCGGACAGGGAGGCGGCGAGCAGTACTTC.

This sequence joins TRBV20-1 and TRBJ2-1, with 7 bases aligning to TRBD2. In germline, CDR1 is DFQATT, CDR2 SNEGSKA (reference sequence). Trimming took 5 bases from V and 4 from J; bases not matched to a gene: 8. The CDR3 loop spans 14 amino acids. The CDR3 DNA follows: TGCAGTGCTCACAGCGGGACCTCTTACAATGAGCAGTTCTTC. Translated: CSAHSGTSYNEQFF.

This clonotype showed up many times. CDR3: CASSRTYEQYF. CDR3 DNA: TGTGCCAGCAGCAGAACCTACGAGCAGTACTTC. The J gene is TRBJ2-7, the V gene TRBV6-2 or TRBV6-3; D ambiguous. Germline values: CDR1 MNHEY, CDR2 SVGEGT. V shed 6 bases and J shed 2 bases, with 5 bases lying between them. This CDR3 spans 11 amino acids.

This chain connects TRBV7-9 to TRBJ1-6; 8 nucleotides align to TRBD1. Losses at the gene ends were 6 bases for V and 14 bases for J; bases not matched to a gene: 15. Germline V gives CDR1 SEHNR, CDR2 FQNEAQ (reference sequence). The CDR3 is 15 residues long. The CDR3 region has the DNA TGTGCCAGCAGGAGGGACAGGTGGGGTCCAGAGGCCCTCCACTTT. Encoded protein: CASRRDRWGPEALHF.

In regard to this clonotype: Relative to the germline gene, one junction end is altered; a read error may explain this. The chain is built from TRBV11-2 and TRBJ2-4; 7 nucleotides agree with TRBD2. This CDR3 is 13 amino acids long. Per the germline V gene, CDR1 is SGHAT and CDR2 is FQNNGV. CDR3 amino acids: CAGSLELAAIQYF. CDR3 DNA: TGTGCCGGCAGCTTAGAGCTAGCGGCAATTCAGTACTTC.

The chain's CDR3 is CASRHENPLMNTEAFF. DNA of the CDR3: TGCGCCAGCAGGCACGAAAATCCCCTTATGAACACTGAAGCTTTCTTT. The chain uses TRBV4-1 and TRBJ1-1; D gene uncertain. The V gene lost 6 bases and the J gene lost 0 bases, with 17 bases spanning the gap. CDR3 length: 16 amino acids. CDR1 is MGHRA, CDR2 YSYEKL, per germline.

As to this clonotype: A read error may account for a junction end that differs from germline. The genes are TRBV7-3 and TRBJ2-3; tentatively, D is TRBD1 or TRBD2 (5 bases each). Germline CDR1 is SGHTA and CDR2 is FQGTGA. The CDR3 has 14 residues. The CDR3, as DNA: TGTGCCAGCAGCCCGTCGAGGGGCACAGGTACGCAGTATTTT. Residues: CASSPSRGTGTQYF.

J is TRBJ2-3 and V is TRBV7-3; TRBD1 aligns across 8 bases. Germline V gene data show CDR1 as SGHTA and CDR2 as FQGTGA. There are 15 residues in the CDR3. V gave up 5 bases and J gave up 1 base; unmatched junction bases: 5. CDR3 loop: CASSRSTGGTDTQYF. The CDR3 DNA follows: TGTGCCAGCAGCAGATCGACAGGGGGCACAGATACGCAGTATTTT.

The chain has TRBV7-6 and TRBJ2-1; D may be TRBD2 (5 bases). Trimming took 1 base from V and 4 from J, leaving 17 bases between them. The germline gives CDR1 SGHVS, CDR2 FNYEAQ. This CDR3 has 17 residues. The CDR3 is CASSLVRRALRYNEQFF. In DNA, the CDR3 is TGTGCCAGCAGCTTAGTAAGGCGGGCGCTCAGATACAATGAGCAGTTCTTC.

The V call is TRBV30, the J call TRBJ2-5, with D maybe TRBD2 (5 bases). This CDR3 comprises 11 residues. CDR1 is GTSNPN, CDR2 SVGIG, per germline (reference sequence). V lost 4 bases to trimming and J lost 5 bases, with 8 bases between them. The CDR3 loop is CAWIGSETQYF. The DNA for the CDR3 is TGTGCCTGGATAGGGAGCGAGACCCAGTACTTC.

This chain connects TRBV29-1 to TRBJ2-1; 7 bases match TRBD2. The CDR3 is 14 residues long. The trim removed 5 bases at V and 10 bases at J, leaving 14 bases unmatched. Per the germline V gene, CDR1 is SQVTM and CDR2 is ANQGSEA. The DNA of the CDR3 is TGCAGCGTTTCCGGGACTAACGGGTTCTGGGAGCAGTTCTTC. Translation: CSVSGTNGFWEQFF.

The chain carries TRBV6-6 and TRBJ2-3; TRBD1 agrees at 7 bases. CDR1 and CDR2 from the germline V gene are MNHNY and SVGAGI (reference sequence). V was clipped by 11 bases and J by 0 bases; unmatched bases: 11. The CDR3 has 15 amino acids. CDR3 DNA: TGTGCCTCCTATTGGGGGACAGCTAGCACAGATACGCAGTATTTT. Translating it yields CASYWGTASTDTQYF.

This clonotype was picked up a small number of times. The rearrangement links TRBV6-4 to TRBJ1-6; D unclear. This CDR3 spans 10 amino acids. Trimming stripped 6 bases from V and 13 bases from J, with 7 bases between. The germline gives CDR1 MRHNA, CDR2 SNTAGT. CDR3 nucleotides: TGTGCCAGCAGCCTTCTTCCCCTCCACTTT. Translating it yields CASSLLPLHF.

The sample holds a few counts of this clonotype. The chain uses TRBV7-2 and TRBJ2-7, with TRBD2 identical over 9 bases. This CDR3 region has 15 residues. Germline V gene sequence: CDR1 SGHTA, CDR2 FQGNSA. The V and J ends lost 2 bases and 3 bases, in that order; junction bases with no gene match: 5. The CDR3 reads CASSLYLAGYYEQYF. The CDR3 DNA is TGTGCCAGCAGCTTATATCTAGCGGGATACTACGAGCAGTACTTC.

On this clonotype itself: Just one base apart from a much larger clone, this may be a read error. This chain links TRBV29-1 with TRBJ2-3; D might be TRBD2 (6 bases). The CDR3 has 14 residues. The germline V gene has CDR1 SQVTM and CDR2 ANQGSEA. CDR3 residues: CSVGLGRVSDAQYF. DNA for the CDR3: TGCAGCGTGGGGCTCGGGAGAGTTTCAGATGCGCAGTATTTT.

This clonotype was found a few times. The chain carries TRBV15 and TRBJ2-7; 7 nucleotides line up with TRBD2. This CDR3 comprises 15 residues. V was clipped by 1 base and J by 6 bases; unmatched bases: 9. Germline-derived CDR1 and CDR2 are LNHNV and YYDKDF (reference sequence). CDR3 in DNA: TGTGCCACCAGCAGAGCTAGCGGTTCGCCGGGCGAGCAGTACTTC. Translated: CATSRASGSPGEQYF. Variable domain in full (rest from reference TRBV15 and TRBJ2-7): DAMVIQNPRYQVTQFGKPVTLSCSQTLNHNVMYWYQQKSSQAPKLLFHYYDKDFNNEADTPDNFQSRRPNTSFCFLDIRSPGLGDTAMYLCATSRASGSPGEQYFGPGTRLTVT.

The J gene is TRBJ1-2, the V gene TRBV6-6, with D tentatively TRBD1 (6 bases). The CDR3 sequence is 14 residues long. V lost 6 bases to trimming and J lost 3 bases, with 14 bases between them. CDR1 is MNHNY, CDR2 SVGAGI, per germline (reference sequence). DNA of the CDR3: TGTGCCAGCAGGCTACAGGGAAGGGACTATGGCTACACCTTC. It encodes CASRLQGRDYGYTF.

The chain joins TRBV4-2 to TRBJ1-2; tentatively, D is TRBD1 (5 bases). Trimming stripped 1 base from V and 2 bases from J, with 11 bases between. The CDR3 is 15 residues long. Germline CDR1 and CDR2: LGHNA and YNFKEQ. The CDR3 region is CASSQAQDTNYGYTF. Written as DNA, the CDR3 is TGTGCCAGCAGCCAAGCACAGGACACGAACTATGGCTACACCTTC.

The rearrangement links TRBV4-2 to TRBJ2-3, with D uncertain. The CDR3 length is 14 residues. Per germline, CDR1 LGHNA and CDR2 YNFKEQ. The germline V and J ends were trimmed by 6 bases and 2 bases, with 12 bases remaining between them. The DNA of the CDR3 is TGTGCCAGCAGGGAAGACCGCTTCACAGATACGCAGTATTTT. Encoded protein: CASREDRFTDTQYF.